These 10 T cell receptor beta chains share one sample of origin, sequenced in a study of shared clonotypes between healthy human individuals. Sequencing used immunoSEQ multiplex PCR; TCRdb keeps in-frame clones, though not all of them. The sample records some 1,400,000 clones, around 97% being singletons. Sequencing used naive CD4+ T cells sorted from blood. Subset given: CD45RA+ positively selected. The receptor source for this set is a man in his thirties or forties in good health.

As regards this clone: This sample includes further DNA sequences coding for the same CDR3. The V call is TRBV4-3, the J call TRBJ1-2; D ambiguous. The germline V gene encodes CDR1 LGHNA and CDR2 YSLEER. CDR3 length equals 13 residues. Trimming stripped 0 bases from V and 7 bases from J, with 9 bases between. The CDR3 nucleotides are TGCGCCAGCAGCCAAGATCTGGGGAGTGGCTACACCTTC. Protein: CASSQDLGSGYTF.

J is TRBJ2-7 and V is TRBV7-2; possible D gene TRBD2, 6 bases. Germline V lookup: CDR1 SGHTA, CDR2 FQGNSA. This CDR3 contains 18 residues. V was pared by 1 base and J by 0 bases, with 19 bases between. The CDR3 coding sequence is TGTGCCAGCAGCTTAGTGAGCGGGCCCTCCTTCAACTCCTACGAGCAGTACTTC. This codes for CASSLVSGPSFNSYEQYF.

V and J are TRBV5-1 and TRBJ1-5; D may be TRBD1 (5 bases). Germline V gene lookup returns CDR1 SGHRS and CDR2 YFSETQ. The CDR3 runs 15 residues. The germline V and J ends were trimmed by 0 bases and 3 bases, with 10 bases remaining between them. The CDR3 DNA reads as TGCGCCAGCAGCTTGGGGGGACGGAACAATCAGCCCCAGCATTTT. This gives the protein CASSLGGRNNQPQHF.

This chain connects TRBV2 to TRBJ1-5; D gene unclear. The CDR3 covers 14 residues. Between the trimmed V and J ends, which lost 1 base and 2 bases, there was a span of 6 bases. The V gene's germline CDR1 is SNHLY and CDR2 FYNNEI. The CDR3 DNA reads TGTGCCAGCAGTGAAGACGGGGGCAATCAGCCCCAGCATTTT. It codes for CASSEDGGNQPQHF.

V usage is TRBV5-1 and J usage is TRBJ2-1, with 11 positions matching TRBD2. Germline CDR1 is SGHRS and CDR2 is YFSETQ. CDR3 length: 16 residues. V lost 3 bases to trimming and J lost 3 bases; unmatched junction nucleotides: 5. The CDR3 protein is CASSWGLADIYNEQFF. The CDR3 nucleotides read TGCGCCAGCAGCTGGGGACTAGCGGACATCTACAATGAGCAGTTCTTC.

A single count supports this clone. The CDR3 region is CASSYSKPRVNTEAFF. CDR3 coding DNA: TGTGCCAGCAGTTACTCGAAACCCCGGGTGAACACTGAAGCTTTCTTT. The chain recombines TRBV6-5 with TRBJ1-1, with D unresolved. Germline V gives CDR1 MNHEY, CDR2 SVGAGI. Trimming removed 0 bases from V and 0 bases from J, with 11 bases in between. This CDR3 region has 16 residues.

The J gene is TRBJ2-7, the V gene TRBV5-4; 7 bases are a match to TRBD1. Per the germline V gene, CDR1 is SGHNT and CDR2 is YYREEE (reference sequence). V lost 4 bases to trimming and J lost 2 bases; unmatched junction nucleotides: 9. The CDR3 runs to 15 residues. The CDR3 nucleotides read TGTGCCAGCAGCAAAGGGGGCAGGGCTGCCTACGAGCAGTACTTC. It yields the protein CASSKGGRAAYEQYF. The whole variable domain, remainder taken from reference TRBV5-4 and TRBJ2-7, is ETGVTQSPTHLIKTRGQQVTLRCSSQSGHNTVSWYQQALGQGPQFIFQYYREEENGRGNFPPRFSGLQFPNYSSELNVNALELDDSALYLCASSKGGRAAYEQYFGPGTRLTVT.

V usage is TRBV7-2 and J usage is TRBJ1-4, with D unresolved. Germline loops: CDR1 SGHTA, CDR2 FQGNSA. The CDR3 sequence is 12 residues long. The ends were cut back, 2 bases at V and 5 bases at J, with 3 bases in the middle. As DNA, the CDR3 is TGTGCCAGCAGCTTATCGAATGAAAAACTGTTTTTT. As protein: CASSLSNEKLFF.

Notes on this clone: Different DNA sequences within this sample yield the same CDR3. J is TRBJ2-4 and V is TRBV5-1, with D tentatively TRBD1 (6 bases). This CDR3 is built from 12 residues. The germline CDR1 and CDR2 sequences are SGHRS and YFSETQ. Trimming took 0 bases from V and 8 from J, leaving 6 bases between them. CDR3 coding DNA: TGCGCCAGCAGCTTGGAGGGGGACATTCAGTACTTC. Its translation is CASSLEGDIQYF.

The chain uses TRBV12-2 and TRBJ2-1; the table assigns TRBD1, which was not confirmed against the DNA. TRBV12-2 is a pseudogene segment. CDR3 length equals 20 residues. In DNA form, the CDR3 reads TGTGCAAGGGCGCTACAGGGCGCTGGTATATTTCCAAGCTCCTACAATGAGCAGTTCTTC. Protein product: CARALQGAGIFPSSYNEQFF.